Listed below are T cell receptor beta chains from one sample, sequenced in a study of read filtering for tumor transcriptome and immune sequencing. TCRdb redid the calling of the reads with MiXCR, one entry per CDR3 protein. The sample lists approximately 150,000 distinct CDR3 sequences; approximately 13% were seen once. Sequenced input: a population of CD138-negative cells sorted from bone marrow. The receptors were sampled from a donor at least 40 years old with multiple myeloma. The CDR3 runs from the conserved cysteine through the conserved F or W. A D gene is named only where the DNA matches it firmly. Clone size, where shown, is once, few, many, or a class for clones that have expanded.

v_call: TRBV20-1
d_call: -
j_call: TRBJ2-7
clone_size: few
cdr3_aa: CSASGVYDLWSEQYF
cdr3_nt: TGCAGTGCTAGTGGAGTATACGATCTCTGGTCCGAGCAGTACTTC

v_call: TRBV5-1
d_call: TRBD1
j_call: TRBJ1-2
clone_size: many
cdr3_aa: CASSLTGTVYGYTF
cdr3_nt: TGCGCCAGCAGCTTGACCGGGACAGTCTATGGCTACACCTTC

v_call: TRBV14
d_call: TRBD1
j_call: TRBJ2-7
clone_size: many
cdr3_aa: CASSQGRDRAHEQYF
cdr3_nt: TGTGCCAGCAGCCAAGGCCGGGACAGGGCCCACGAGCAGTACTTC

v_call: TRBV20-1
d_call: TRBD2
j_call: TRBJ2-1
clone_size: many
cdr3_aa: CSARAHDRGGTYNEQFF
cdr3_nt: TGCAGTGCTAGGGCCCACGACCGGGGGGGGACCTACAATGAGCAGTTCTTC

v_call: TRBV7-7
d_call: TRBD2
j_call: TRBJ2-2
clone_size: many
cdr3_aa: CASSKRLAGVDGELFF
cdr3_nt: TGTGCCAGCAGCAAACGACTAGCGGGAGTTGACGGGGAGCTGTTTTTT

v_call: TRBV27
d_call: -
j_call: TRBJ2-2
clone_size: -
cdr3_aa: CASSTWPGSGELFF
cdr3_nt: TGTGCCAGCAGCACTTGGCCGGGGTCCGGGGAGCTGTTTTTT

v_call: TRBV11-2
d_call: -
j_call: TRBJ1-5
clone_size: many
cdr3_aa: CASSLGRGSGQPQHF
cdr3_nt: TGTGCCAGCAGCTTAGGCCGGGGGTCGGGTCAGCCCCAGCATTTT

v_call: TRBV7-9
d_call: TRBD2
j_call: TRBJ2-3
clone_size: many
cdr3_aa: CASSLRSSGRTDTQYF
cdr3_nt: TGTGCCAGCAGCTTACGTTCTAGCGGGCGCACAGATACGCAGTATTTT

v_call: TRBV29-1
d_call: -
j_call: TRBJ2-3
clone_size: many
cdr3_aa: CSAIDGPPDTQYF
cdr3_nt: TGCAGTGCCATCGACGGGCCCCCAGATACGCAGTATTTT

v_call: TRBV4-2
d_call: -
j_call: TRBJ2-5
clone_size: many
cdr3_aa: CASSQPGQQETQYF
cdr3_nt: TGTGCCAGCAGCCAACCGGGACAACAAGAGACCCAGTACTTC

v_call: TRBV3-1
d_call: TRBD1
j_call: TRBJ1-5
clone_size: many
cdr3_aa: CASSWGQGNQPQHF
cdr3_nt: TGTGCCAGCAGCTGGGGACAGGGGAATCAGCCCCAGCATTTT

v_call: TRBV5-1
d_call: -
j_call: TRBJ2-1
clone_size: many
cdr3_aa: CASSLWGGLTHNEQFF
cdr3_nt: TGCGCCAGCAGCTTGTGGGGCGGACTCACCCACAATGAGCAGTTCTTC

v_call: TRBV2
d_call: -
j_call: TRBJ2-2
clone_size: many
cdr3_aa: CASSGSGETGELFF
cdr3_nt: TGTGCCAGCAGTGGTTCGGGAGAAACCGGGGAGCTGTTTTTT

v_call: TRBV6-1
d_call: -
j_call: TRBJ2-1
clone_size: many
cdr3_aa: CASSEKRLTGSGNEQFF
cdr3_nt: TGTGCCAGCAGTGAGAAACGACTCACCGGGAGTGGAAATGAGCAGTTCTTC

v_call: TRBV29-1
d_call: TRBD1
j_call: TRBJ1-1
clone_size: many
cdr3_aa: CSVEEYRGTEAFF
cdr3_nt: TGCAGCGTTGAGGAGTACAGGGGGACTGAAGCTTTCTTT

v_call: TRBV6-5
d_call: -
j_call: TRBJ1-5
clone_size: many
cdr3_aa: CASSYGTDANQPQHF
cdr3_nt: TGTGCCAGCAGTTACGGGACGGACGCCAATCAGCCCCAGCATTTT

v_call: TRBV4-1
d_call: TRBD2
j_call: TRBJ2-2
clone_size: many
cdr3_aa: CASSQSAGVSTGELFF
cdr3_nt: TGCGCCAGCAGCCAATCGGCGGGAGTTAGCACCGGGGAGCTGTTTTTT

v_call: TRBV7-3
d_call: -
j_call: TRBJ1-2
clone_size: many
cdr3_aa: CASSLKGHHPSF
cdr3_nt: TGTGCCAGCAGCTTAAAAGGACACCATCCTTCCTTC

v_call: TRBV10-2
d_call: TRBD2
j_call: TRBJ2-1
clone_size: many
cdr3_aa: CASSEYPSGIYNEQFF
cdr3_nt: TGCGCCAGCAGTGAGTATCCTAGCGGGATCTACAATGAGCAGTTCTTC

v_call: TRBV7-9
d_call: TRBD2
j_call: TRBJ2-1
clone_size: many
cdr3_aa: CASSYLAGDNEQFF
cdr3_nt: TGTGCCAGCAGCTACTTAGCGGGAGACAATGAGCAGTTCTTC

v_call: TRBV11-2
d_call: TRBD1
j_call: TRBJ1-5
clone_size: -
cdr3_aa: CASSTDRGLHQPQHF
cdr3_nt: TGTGCCAGCAGCACGGACAGGGGGCTCCATCAGCCCCAGCATTTT

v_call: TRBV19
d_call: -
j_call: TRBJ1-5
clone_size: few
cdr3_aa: CASSTGETKPQHF
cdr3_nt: TGTGCCAGTAGTACCGGGGAGACGAAGCCCCAGCATTTT

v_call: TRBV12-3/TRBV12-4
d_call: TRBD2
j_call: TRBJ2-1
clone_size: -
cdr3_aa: CASTDLAGEANEQFF
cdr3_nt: TGTGCCAGCACCGACCTAGCGGGAGAGGCGAATGAGCAGTTCTTC

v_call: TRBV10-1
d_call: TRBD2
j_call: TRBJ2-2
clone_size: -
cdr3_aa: CASSDSGGFAGELFF
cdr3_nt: TGCGCCAGCAGTGACTCCGGGGGGTTCGCCGGGGAGCTGTTTTTT

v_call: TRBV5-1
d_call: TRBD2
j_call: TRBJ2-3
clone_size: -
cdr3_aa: CASSKTSGYTDTQYF
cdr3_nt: TGCGCCAGCAGCAAAACTAGCGGTTACACAGATACGCAGTATTTT

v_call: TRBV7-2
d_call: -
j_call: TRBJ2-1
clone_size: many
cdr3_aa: CASSLARGPYNEQFF
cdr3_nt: TGTGCCAGCAGCTTGGCCAGGGGCCCCTACAATGAGCAGTTCTTC

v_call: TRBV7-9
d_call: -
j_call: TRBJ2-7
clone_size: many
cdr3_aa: CASSLNAGSSSYEQYF
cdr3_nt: TGTGCCAGCAGCTTAAACGCCGGAAGTTCCTCCTACGAGCAGTACTTC

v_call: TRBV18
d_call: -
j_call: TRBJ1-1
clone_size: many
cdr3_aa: CASSPIGQNTEAFF
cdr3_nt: TGTGCCAGCTCACCAATAGGACAGAACACTGAAGCTTTCTTT

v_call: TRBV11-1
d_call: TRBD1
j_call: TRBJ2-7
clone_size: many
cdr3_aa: CASSSTGTGGYEQYF
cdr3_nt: TGTGCCAGCAGCTCCACAGGGACAGGCGGATACGAGCAGTACTTC

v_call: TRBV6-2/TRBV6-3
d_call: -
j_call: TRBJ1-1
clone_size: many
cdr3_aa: CASSYGHLNTEAFF
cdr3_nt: TGTGCCAGCAGTTACGGACATTTGAACACTGAAGCTTTCTTT

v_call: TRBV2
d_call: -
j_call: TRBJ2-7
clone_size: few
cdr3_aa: CASSESWQGRIHEQYF
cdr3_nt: TGTGCCAGCAGTGAATCGTGGCAGGGAAGGATCCACGAGCAGTACTTC

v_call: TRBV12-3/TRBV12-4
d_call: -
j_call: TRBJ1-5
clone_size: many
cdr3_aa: CASSSGPPDQPQHF
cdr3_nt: TGTGCCAGCAGCTCAGGACCTCCCGATCAGCCCCAGCATTTT

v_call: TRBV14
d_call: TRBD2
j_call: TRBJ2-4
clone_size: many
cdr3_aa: CASSQDAGSGSLFPQNIQYF
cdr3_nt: TGTGCCAGCAGCCAAGATGCCGGTAGCGGGAGCCTCTTCCCCCAAAACATTCAGTACTTC

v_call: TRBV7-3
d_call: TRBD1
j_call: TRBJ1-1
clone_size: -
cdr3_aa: CASSLKRTGDTEAFF
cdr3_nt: TGTGCCAGCAGCTTAAAAAGGACAGGGGACACTGAAGCTTTCTTT

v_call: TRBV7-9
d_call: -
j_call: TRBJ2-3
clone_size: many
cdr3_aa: CASSPRDGPTDTQYF
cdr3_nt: TGTGCCAGCAGCCCGAGGGACGGACCCACAGATACGCAGTATTTT

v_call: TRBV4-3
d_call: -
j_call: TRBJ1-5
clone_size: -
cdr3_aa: CASSQDPLKSQHF
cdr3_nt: TGCGCCAGCAGCCAAGACCCCCTGAAGTCCCAGCATTTT

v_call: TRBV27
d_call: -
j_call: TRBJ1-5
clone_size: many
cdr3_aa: CASSFKAYSNQPQHF
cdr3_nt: TGTGCCAGCAGTTTTAAAGCTTATAGCAATCAGCCCCAGCATTTT

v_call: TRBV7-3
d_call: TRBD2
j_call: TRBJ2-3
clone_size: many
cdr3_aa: CASSHSGTTTDTQYF
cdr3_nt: TGTGCCAGCAGTCATTCCGGGACTACCACAGATACGCAGTATTTT

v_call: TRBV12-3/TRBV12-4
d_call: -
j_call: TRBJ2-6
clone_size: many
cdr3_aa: CASSTRGSGANVLTF
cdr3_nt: TGTGCCAGCAGTACACGGGGCTCTGGGGCCAACGTCCTGACTTTC

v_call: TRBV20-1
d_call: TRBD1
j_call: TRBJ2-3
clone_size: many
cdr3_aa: CSARDGSRQGHTDTQYF
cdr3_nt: TGCAGTGCTAGAGACGGTTCCCGACAGGGACACACAGATACGCAGTATTTT

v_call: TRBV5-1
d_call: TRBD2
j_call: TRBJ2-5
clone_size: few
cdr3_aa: CASRTSGSERRETQYF
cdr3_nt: TGCGCCAGCAGAACTAGCGGGAGTGAAAGGCGGGAGACCCAGTACTTC

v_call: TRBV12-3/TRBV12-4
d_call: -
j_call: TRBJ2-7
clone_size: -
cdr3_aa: CASSLGRRSYEQYF
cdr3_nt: TGTGCCAGCAGCCTGGGACGGCGATCCTACGAGCAGTACTTC

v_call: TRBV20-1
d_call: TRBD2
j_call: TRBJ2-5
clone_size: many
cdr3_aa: CSAAGTSGSIPQKTQYF
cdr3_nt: TGCAGTGCAGCCGGGACTAGCGGGAGCATACCTCAGAAGACCCAGTACTTC

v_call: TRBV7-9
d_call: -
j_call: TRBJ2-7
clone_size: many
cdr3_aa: CASSFQSAEQYF
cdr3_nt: TGTGCCAGCAGCTTTCAGAGTGCCGAGCAGTACTTC

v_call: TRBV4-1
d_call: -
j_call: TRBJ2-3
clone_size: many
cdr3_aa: CASSQVFSSDKYF
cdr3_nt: TGCGCCAGCAGCCAAGTATTCTCATCTGACAAGTATTTT

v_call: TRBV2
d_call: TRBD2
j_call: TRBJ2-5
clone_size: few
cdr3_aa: CASSELKAGAGETQYF
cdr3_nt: TGTGCCAGCAGCGAACTTAAGGCGGGAGCAGGAGAGACCCAGTACTTC

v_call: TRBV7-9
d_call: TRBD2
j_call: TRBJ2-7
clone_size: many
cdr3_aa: CASSFSGRDYEQYF
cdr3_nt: TGTGCCAGCAGTTTTAGCGGGAGGGATTACGAGCAGTACTTC

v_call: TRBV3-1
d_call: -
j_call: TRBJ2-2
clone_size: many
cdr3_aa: CASSQHTGELFF
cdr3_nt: TGTGCCAGCAGCCAACATACCGGGGAGCTGTTTTTT

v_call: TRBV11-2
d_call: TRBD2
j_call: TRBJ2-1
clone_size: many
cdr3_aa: CASSPGTSSFNEQFF
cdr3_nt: TGTGCCAGCAGCCCCGGGACTAGCAGTTTCAATGAGCAGTTCTTC

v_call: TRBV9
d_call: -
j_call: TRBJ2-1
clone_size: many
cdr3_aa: CASSVGRMGAYNEQFF
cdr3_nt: TGTGCCAGCAGCGTAGGGCGAATGGGAGCCTACAATGAGCAGTTCTTC

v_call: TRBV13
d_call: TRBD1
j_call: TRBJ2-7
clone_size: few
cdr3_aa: CASSLHSGTGGEQYF
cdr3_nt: TGTGCCAGCAGCCTACATTCCGGGACAGGGGGTGAGCAGTACTTC

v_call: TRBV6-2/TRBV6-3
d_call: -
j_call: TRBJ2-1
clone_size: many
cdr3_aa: CASSRLTGFNEQFF
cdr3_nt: TGTGCCAGCAGTCGACTGACAGGTTTCAATGAGCAGTTCTTC

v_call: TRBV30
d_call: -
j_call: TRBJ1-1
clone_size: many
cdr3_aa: CAWSVFSAEAFF
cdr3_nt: TGTGCCTGGAGTGTATTTTCGGCCGAAGCTTTCTTT

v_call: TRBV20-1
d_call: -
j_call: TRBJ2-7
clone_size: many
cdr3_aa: CSAGAGTASYEQYF
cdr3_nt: TGCAGTGCTGGAGCTGGAACAGCCTCCTACGAGCAGTACTTC